This T cell receptor (beta chain) was documented in a study of T cell changes during pregnancy in multiple sclerosis. TCRdb keeps only in-frame clones here, not all; method: immunoSEQ multiplex PCR. The sample carries roughly 60,000 clones, 93% recorded once. CDR1 is ENHRY and CDR2 is SYGVKD in the germline V gene. The CDR3 sequence is 13 residues long. V lost 3 bases and J 6 bases, leaving 9 bases between the germline ends. This specimen consisted of CD4+ T cells from peripheral blood mononuclear cells, obtained before pregnancy. V and J are TRBV10-3 and TRBJ1-5, with D possibly being TRBD1 (5 bases). This clonotype was obtained from a female donor with multiple sclerosis, enrolled in a pregnancy study. The CDR3 DNA reads as TGTGCCATCAGTGATTGGGGGGGTCAGCCCCAGCATTTT. This translates into CAISDWGGQPQHF.